A selection of T cell receptor beta chains follows, all from one sample in a study of blood T cell repertoires in COVID-19. Libraries were prepared by immunoSEQ multiplex PCR; TCRdb keeps only in-frame clonotypes and omits some of them. The sample consists of about 140,000 clones, approximately 80% of them appearing once. What was sequenced was PBMCs or T cells enriched from blood (not recorded which). These receptors originate from a young woman who had been exposed to COVID-19. The CDR3 runs from the conserved cysteine through the conserved F or W. D genes are given only for firm matches. Not all rows give a size; the values are once, few, many and, for expanded clones, a class.

cdr3_aa cdr3_nt j_call clone_size v_call d_call
CATTTTQGAQGYTF TGTGCCACCACTACTACCCAGGGTGCGCAAGGCTACACCTTC TRBJ1-2 - TRBV19 -
CASSPGNTEAFF TGTGCCAGCTCCCCGGGGAACACTGAAGCTTTCTTT TRBJ1-1 - TRBV28 -
CASSLWAGQETQYF TGTGCCAGCAGTTTATGGGCGGGGCAAGAGACCCAGTACTTC TRBJ2-5 - TRBV6-2/TRBV6-3 -
CASSPAAQNTGELFF TGTGCCAGCAGTCCCGCCGCACAGAACACCGGGGAGCTGTTTTTT TRBJ2-2 - TRBV28 -
CASSLSGDNSPLHF TGCGCCAGCAGCTTGTCAGGGGATAATTCACCCCTCCACTTT TRBJ1-6 - TRBV5-1 -
CSVGIGGYEQYF TGCAGCGTTGGAATTGGGGGGTACGAGCAGTACTTC TRBJ2-7 - TRBV29-1 -
CASRPDRFRNQPQHF TGCGCCAGCAGGCCGGACAGGTTTCGCAATCAGCCCCAGCATTTT TRBJ1-5 - TRBV5-1 TRBD1
CASKNQGGNTGELFF TGTGCCAGCAAAAATCAGGGGGGGAACACCGGGGAGCTGTTTTTT TRBJ2-2 - TRBV2 -
CASSIVSGYTDTQYF TGTGCCAGTAGTATAGTTAGCGGATACACAGATACGCAGTATTTT TRBJ2-3 - TRBV19 -
CASKRDFLTDTQYF TGCGCCAGCAAGAGGGACTTTCTCACAGATACGCAGTATTTT TRBJ2-3 - TRBV5-1 -
CASSAARTGGCEKLFF TGTGCCAGCAGCGCCGCGAGGACAGGGGGCTGTGAAAAACTGTTTTTT TRBJ1-4 once TRBV21-1 -
CASSESLTGNTIYF TGCGCCAGCAGTGAGTCACTAACGGGAAACACCATATATTTT TRBJ1-3 - TRBV10-1 -
CASTRLTSGFNEQFF TGTGCCAGCACCCGACTGACTAGCGGGTTCAATGAGCAGTTCTTC TRBJ2-1 - TRBV27 TRBD2
CASSSGTGAHSPLHF TGTGCCAGCTCGTCCGGGACAGGGGCCCATTCACCCCTCCACTTT TRBJ1-6 - TRBV18 TRBD1
CASSVGAGGPYEQYF TGTGCCAGCAGCGTAGGGGCGGGAGGGCCCTACGAGCAGTACTTC TRBJ2-7 - TRBV9 TRBD2
CASSNYRQSADEKLFF TGTGCCAGCAGTAACTATCGACAGAGCGCGGATGAAAAACTGTTTTTT TRBJ1-4 - TRBV27 -
CASSVDRSNYGYTF TGTGCCAGCAGCGTCGACAGGTCTAACTATGGCTACACCTTC TRBJ1-2 - TRBV7-2 -
CASSSDWKEEAFF TGTGCCAGCAGCTCGGACTGGAAAGAAGAAGCTTTCTTT TRBJ1-1 - TRBV9 -
CASSQETARWNTIYF TGTGCCAGCAGCCAAGAAACTGCTCGGTGGAACACCATATATTTT TRBJ1-3 many TRBV14 -
CASSLKGAANTIYF TGTGCCAGCAGTTTGAAAGGGGCGGCAAACACCATATATTTT TRBJ1-3 - TRBV28 -
CSVQGAISNTEAFF TGCAGCGTCCAAGGAGCTATATCTAACACTGAAGCTTTCTTT TRBJ1-1 - TRBV29-1 -
CASSELAGSFYGYTF TGTGCCAGCAGTGAGTTGGCAGGGTCATTCTATGGCTACACCTTC TRBJ1-2 - TRBV6-1 -
CASSPRSRAYEQYF TGTGCCAGCAGCCCGAGGAGCCGAGCCTACGAGCAGTACTTC TRBJ2-7 once TRBV7-8 -
CASSLNRGDGYTF TGTGCCAGCAGCTTAAACAGGGGGGATGGCTACACCTTC TRBJ1-2 - TRBV7-9 TRBD1
CASSQEASASRETQYF TGTGCCAGCAGCCAAGAGGCTAGCGCTTCTAGAGAGACCCAGTACTTC TRBJ2-5 - TRBV4-2 -
CATSDPTRQYNEQFF TGTGCCACCAGTGACCCAACGCGACAATACAATGAGCAGTTCTTC TRBJ2-1 - TRBV24-1 -
CASSQGVSSSAYNEQFF TGTGCCAGCAGCCAAGGCGTCTCAAGTAGCGCCTACAATGAGCAGTTCTTC TRBJ2-1 - TRBV4-2 -
CASSPLAGGYNEQFF TGTGCCAGCAGTCCTCTAGCGGGAGGCTACAATGAGCAGTTCTTC TRBJ2-1 - TRBV7-9 TRBD2
CASSLSAGGPSMQYF TGTGCCAGCAGCTTATCGGCGGGAGGGCCTAGTATGCAGTACTTC TRBJ2-7 - TRBV11-3 TRBD2
CASSSTDGSRGEQFF TGTGCCAGCAGCTCCACTGACGGGAGTAGGGGTGAGCAGTTCTTC TRBJ2-1 - TRBV7-8 -
CASSHARLAPYNEQFF TGCGCCAGCAGCCATGCACGACTAGCGCCCTACAATGAGCAGTTCTTC TRBJ2-1 - TRBV4-1 TRBD2
CASSFGAVVATNEKLFF TGTGCCAGCAGCTTTGGAGCGGTAGTCGCAACTAATGAAAAACTGTTTTTT TRBJ1-4 - TRBV11-2 -
CASSVAPTGREAFF TGTGCCAGCAGCGTAGCCCCGACAGGGAGGGAAGCTTTCTTT TRBJ1-1 once TRBV9 TRBD1
CASSQGTVTGGAFF TGTGCCAGCAGTCAAGGGACCGTCACAGGGGGAGCTTTCTTT TRBJ1-1 - TRBV6-4 TRBD1
CASSTRDWSPLHF TGTGCCAGCAGTACCCGGGACTGGAGCCCCCTCCACTTT TRBJ1-6 few TRBV6-2/TRBV6-3 -
CASSFRQVRELFF TGTGCCAGCAGCTTCCGGCAGGTCCGGGAGCTGTTTTTT TRBJ2-2 many TRBV7-2 -
CATSDFSTDTQYF TGTGCCACCAGTGATTTCTCCACAGATACGCAGTATTTT TRBJ2-3 - TRBV24-1 -
CASSYQQGHEQFF TGTGCCAGCAGTTACCAACAGGGCCATGAGCAGTTCTTC TRBJ2-1 - TRBV12-3/TRBV12-4 -
CASSQTGGGTYEQYF TGTGCCAGCTCACAGACAGGGGGCGGAACCTACGAGCAGTACTTC TRBJ2-7 - TRBV18 TRBD1
CASSLAPPPDTQYF TGTGCCAGCAGCTTGGCTCCCCCCCCAGATACGCAGTATTTT TRBJ2-3 - TRBV5-8 -
CATSISSGNTIYF TGTGCCACTAGCATTAGCTCTGGAAACACCATATATTTT TRBJ1-3 few TRBV2 -
CASSPPGQGVRDEKLFF TGTGCCAGCTCACCACCGGGACAGGGGGTCCGAGACGAAAAACTGTTTTTT TRBJ1-4 once TRBV18 TRBD1
CASSQESFYEQYF TGCGCCAGCAGCCAAGAGAGTTTCTACGAGCAGTACTTC TRBJ2-7 - TRBV4-3 -
CASSISGTSGRALGNTQYF TGTGCCAGTAGTATATCCGGTACTAGCGGGAGGGCCCTAGGGAATACGCAGTATTTT TRBJ2-3 - TRBV19 TRBD2
CASSSGTSGFNEQFF TGTGCCAGCAGCTCTGGGACTAGCGGTTTCAATGAGCAGTTCTTC TRBJ2-1 once TRBV5-4 TRBD2
CASSFMDRANQPQHF TGTGCCAGCAGTTTCATGGACAGGGCGAATCAGCCCCAGCATTTT TRBJ1-5 - TRBV28 TRBD1
CASSEAGAKSDTQYF TGCGCCAGCAGTGAAGCGGGAGCGAAGTCAGATACGCAGTATTTT TRBJ2-3 - TRBV10-1 TRBD2
CASSGLETGGSYEQYF TGTGCCAGCAGTGGCCTAGAGACAGGGGGCTCCTACGAGCAGTACTTC TRBJ2-7 - TRBV6-1 TRBD1
CASSSTGGPYEQYF TGTGCCAGCAGCTCAACAGGGGGCCCCTACGAGCAGTACTTC TRBJ2-7 - TRBV11-2 TRBD1
CASSATGGMVKAFF TGTGCCAGCAGCGCGACAGGGGGTATGGTCAAAGCTTTCTTT TRBJ1-1 - TRBV7-9 TRBD1
CASSQEGLASYNEQFF TGTGCCAGCAGCCAAGAGGGACTAGCGAGTTACAATGAGCAGTTCTTC TRBJ2-1 - TRBV3-1/TRBV3-2 TRBD2
CASSQDSSQPQHF TGTGCCAGCAGCCAAGACAGTTCACAGCCCCAGCATTTT TRBJ1-5 - TRBV3-1/TRBV3-2 -
CASSIGLAGGSYEQYF TGTGCCAGTAGTATCGGACTAGCGGGAGGGTCCTACGAGCAGTACTTC TRBJ2-7 - TRBV19 TRBD2
CASSPDRVHEQYF TGTGCCAGCAGCCCGGACAGGGTGCACGAGCAGTACTTC TRBJ2-7 - TRBV5-4 TRBD1
CASSQVGQGGYEQFF TGTGCCAGCAGCCAAGTCGGACAGGGGGGTTATGAGCAGTTCTTC TRBJ2-1 once TRBV3-1/TRBV3-2 TRBD1
CASFPWGDDRGSTEAFF TGTGCCAGTTTCCCCTGGGGTGACGACAGGGGTAGCACTGAAGCTTTCTTT TRBJ1-1 - TRBV19 TRBD1
CASAAYNEQFF TGTGCTAGTGCAGCCTACAATGAGCAGTTCTTC TRBJ2-1 - TRBV12-5 -